This TCR beta chain was observed in a study of cytomegalovirus exposure and HLA in healthy donors (dated by TCRdb to 2017 to 2019). About the full investigation: An earlier analysis of more than 550 of the donors reported 250 to 350 Gb of sequence data and 100 million to 120 million unique TCR beta sequences obtained from 150 million to 200 million T cells. An early release covering more than 500 HLA-typed donors comprised about 290 gigabases of sequencing data and some 79 million unique TCR sequences. Among the approximately 420 genotyped donors, roughly 80% belonged to the genetic ancestry cluster associated with self-reported Caucasian donors. The aim of the study was to test whether cataloging public T cell receptors could identify signatures of past pathogen exposure. Using immunosequencing, the study profiled T cell repertoires from 500 to 800 subjects and related those repertoires to cytomegalovirus serostatus. A separate validation cohort of about 110 different subjects was used in addition to the approximately 610-subject first cohort. High-throughput TCR immunosequencing, statistical association of individual TCRs with disease status, and machine learning were combined to predict cytomegalovirus infection status. In a later analysis, previously published TCR beta repertoires from roughly 710 donors were re-analyzed and high-resolution HLA genotyping was added so that TCR occurrence patterns could be studied. The later analysis used no new phenotypic data to find candidate immune exposures, relying instead on TCR beta sequences and their occurrence across donors. In an earlier analysis of 587 of the donors, high-throughput TCR beta sequencing was used to judge whether each TCR beta V gene segment behaved as functional or pseudogenic. Donor age, sex, ethnicity and CMV serostatus were collected together with the repertoire data. Genome-wide SNP genotypes for about 65% of the 666 donors were used in a later genetic analysis, which treated that subset as a discovery cohort. All discovery cohort repertoires had been generated using a single sequencing platform. Class I and class II HLA loci were covered by the typing at four-digit resolution. The number of donors typed differed by locus, with 629-630 for A, B, C, DRB1 and DQB1, around 560 for DQA1, over 600 for DPA1, and 400 to 490 for DPB1. Several DR-DQ haplotypes were handled as single units for association and clustering because linkage in the cohort was strong. On average, roughly 250,000 unique TCR beta nucleotide sequences were sequenced per donor among more than 350 genotyped donors of the cohort, with 15% to 20% of those sequences being non-productive. Results the study describes overall, beyond this receptor: An earlier analysis of approximately 600 of the donors showed that most TCR beta V segments appeared in productive rearrangements either about 90% or about 30% of the time, which broadly matched IMGT annotations. According to a later analysis, most CMV-associated TCR beta chains appeared to be HLA-restricted, and the HLA associations seemed to be driven largely by CMV exposure. A few of the identified cytomegalovirus-associated TCR beta chains were confirmed in vitro to be specific for cytomegalovirus antigens. Sequencing depth was assumed to be roughly uniform across donors in the presence/absence analyses, though that assumption may not hold. A further reported finding was that TCR beta sequences accurately predicted the HLA-A and HLA-B alleles for most subjects in the first cohort. While some public TCRs were present in many individuals, most TCR sequences turned up only very rarely across donors. Linkage disequilibrium might explain the correlated functional status among segregating V segments, but an unknown experimental factor could not be excluded. It was suggested by the authors that the approach could potentially be generalized to other disease states and immunological phenotypes. Assigning TCR associations to individual alleles was difficult when HLA alleles, especially DR and DQ, strongly co-occurred. According to a later analysis, TCR association rates differed among HLA loci, with DRB1 alleles showing the most associated TCRs and HLA-C alleles showing the fewest. A later genetic analysis reported fewer N-insertions in productive TCRs among donors in an Asian-associated ancestry cluster than the roughly 620-donor mean. Specific HLA alleles were associated with 15,000 to 20,000 TCR beta sequences at a false discovery rate of 0.05 in a later analysis. Because counts were too low, more than 15 rarely observed V segments, including chromosome 9 orphons, were excluded from the earlier analysis of several hundred of the donors. Only TCR beta chains were sequenced in this cohort, and the absence of alpha or paired-chain data limited detectable features. A group of highly shared sequence variants was considered likely to be a technical artifact of the sequencing pipeline. Because the 87-base-pair reads could not distinguish some IMGT-functional V segments, including TRBV6-2 and TRBV6-3, those segments were excluded. In a later genetic analysis, a missense DCLRE1C variant was associated with V-gene and J-gene trimming of TCR beta chains, and the association was replicated in an independent cohort. In the study, around 160 TCR beta chains were listed as associated with cytomegalovirus. Because HLA typing was unavailable for some donors at each locus, only the typed subset was used in association tests. The classifier was reported to diagnose cytomegalovirus status with high specificity and sensitivity in both the original and validation cohorts. Immune exposure information for the cohort was limited to CMV serostatus. Compared with equally common non-associated chains, HLA-associated TCR beta chains in a later analysis were more clonally expanded and had lower generation probabilities. In a later analysis, several top co-occurrence clusters were reported to appear linked to parvovirus B19, influenza, CMV and Epstein-Barr virus.

According to the germline V gene, CDR1 reads SGHRS and CDR2 reads YFSETQ. V loses 0 bases of germline sequence and J loses 0 bases, and the interval between the two ends is 10 bases. The CDR3 runs 16 residues from the cysteine to the phenylalanine. CDR3 DNA is the only sequence kept; it has 48 bases, read in frame from the first base. Of note for this clone: Its antigen remains undetermined. No qualities accompany the bases; no much larger clone lies one base away.

The cohort comprised some 680 healthy bone marrow donors. At the time of sampling, every cohort member was nominally healthy, though immune exposures that went unrecorded were likely present. The donor was CMV seronegative and belonged to the group of 352 seronegative cohort members. A peripheral blood sample was collected from each donor, and TCR beta sequencing was performed on peripheral blood mononuclear cells. Genomic DNA was extracted from the blood cell samples with the Qiagen DNeasy Blood Extraction Kit. Library preparation used the immunoSEQ multiplex PCR assay. A mixture of 60 forward primers for TCR Vbeta segments and 13 reverse primers for TCR Jbeta segments was used in the multiplex PCR. A multiplex PCR assay on genomic DNA amplified the CDR3 region of rearranged TCR beta genes. Amplified TCR beta libraries were sequenced as 87-base-pair reads on the Illumina HiSeq System. The published analysis was carried out like this. In a later analysis, tens of millions of unique TCR beta chains were counted across the 650 to 700 repertoires, and some 10 million of these chains were shared by at least two donors. Raw reads were error-corrected and collapsed into unique sequences with a nearest-neighbor algorithm that merged closely related sequences to remove PCR and sequencing errors. To assign V, D and J gene segments, CDR3 sequences were aligned to IMGT reference sequences. Each retained sequence needed at least a six-nucleotide match to both a V gene segment and a J gene segment. A rearrangement was called productive if the CDR3 had no stop codons and remained in frame with V and J, and every other rearrangement was called non-productive. CDR3 was defined according to IMGT convention as the region running from the second conserved V-encoded cysteine to the conserved J-encoded phenylalanine. In an earlier analysis of more than 550 of the donors, sequences lacking an unambiguous match to a single V gene segment were excluded. An earlier analysis of 550 to 650 of the donors classified V segments as functional when productive rearrangements were above 56.7% and as segregating when the standard deviation between donors was above 5%. A statistical classification framework was built to diagnose cytomegalovirus status from the catalog of TCR beta chain sequences. V and J gene assignment, in a later analysis, came from comparing TCR nucleotide sequences with IMGT/GENE-DB human TR gene sequences. In a later analysis, CDR3 sequences and most-parsimonious VDJ recombination scenarios were assigned using the TCRdist pipeline. In a later analysis, each TCR beta chain was defined by its CDR3 amino acid sequence together with its V-gene family, and reads lacking a unique V-gene family were excluded. In a later analysis, some 600 highly shared, low-generation-probability nucleotide sequences were removed to address suspected cross-contamination and a sequencing artifact. In a later analysis, a clonal expansion index was calculated for each public chain from normalized within-repertoire ranks of inferred template counts. A later analysis computed generation probabilities with a VDJ recombination model fitted to out-of-frame rearrangements, and checked the results against IGoR. In a later analysis, hypergeometric tests were used to score TCR-TCR, TCR-HLA and TCR-CMV co-occurrence, with a repertoire-size bias correction applied to TCR pairs. A later analysis estimated false discovery rates by permuting HLA or CMV assignments 20 times. In a later analysis, co-occurring TCRs were grouped with DBSCAN, and TCRdist sequence similarity was added when clustering was performed within HLA-allele-positive subsets. For co-occurrence clustering, repertoires with fewer than 30,000 or more than 120,000 public chains were excluded, along with about five repertoires with anomalous nucleotide sharing. This immuneACCESS table, as held by TCRdb, lists in-frame sequences with V and J called but not all clones. Of the missing ones, under half trace to an unresolved V gene in checked studies; the others have no known cause. V and J calls and clone size follow that table, whereas D and trimming were derived from the DNA. The sample table shows 95,000 to 150,000 clones, and roughly 80% are seen once. Clones ranked in the top ten supply less than 2.5% of the sample.

The source material was PBMCs. This TCR was recovered from a man aged 25 to 40 in good health and CMV-seronegative. Recombination joined TRBV5-1 with TRBJ1-3; the D gene is perhaps TRBD1, on 5 matching bases. The sequenced DNA is TGCGCCAGCAGCTTGGTCCAGGGCCTCTCTGGAAACACCATATATTTT. Translated, this gives CASSLVQGLSGNTIYF.